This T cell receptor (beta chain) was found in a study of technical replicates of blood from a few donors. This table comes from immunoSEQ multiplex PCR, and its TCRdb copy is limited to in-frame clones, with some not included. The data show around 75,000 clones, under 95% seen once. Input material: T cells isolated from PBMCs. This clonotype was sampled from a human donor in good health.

CDR3 sequence reads: CASSLRGQGGEQYF. Written as DNA, the CDR3 is TGCGCCAGCAGCTTAAGAGGACAGGGAGGGGAGCAGTACTTC. This rearrangement joins TRBV5-1 to TRBJ2-7, with D possibly being TRBD1 (8 bases). CDR3 length: 14 residues. CDR1 is SGHRS and CDR2 is YFSETQ in the germline V gene. V dropped 2 bases and J dropped 7 bases, with 16 bases sitting between them.